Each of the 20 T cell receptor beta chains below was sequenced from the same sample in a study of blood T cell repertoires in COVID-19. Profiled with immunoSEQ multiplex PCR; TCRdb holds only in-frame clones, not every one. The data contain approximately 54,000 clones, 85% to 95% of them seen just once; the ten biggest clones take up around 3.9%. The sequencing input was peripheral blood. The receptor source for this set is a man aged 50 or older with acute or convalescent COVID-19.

CDR3 loop: CASSFGTSDTREQFF. CDR3 in DNA: TGCGCCAGCAGCTTTGGGACTAGCGACACAAGAGAGCAGTTCTTC. This chain joins TRBV5-1 and TRBJ2-1, with 10 bases matching TRBD2. CDR1 is SGHRS, CDR2 YFSETQ, per germline. CDR3 length equals 15 residues. V lost 2 bases, J lost 10 bases, and 9 bases stayed unmatched.

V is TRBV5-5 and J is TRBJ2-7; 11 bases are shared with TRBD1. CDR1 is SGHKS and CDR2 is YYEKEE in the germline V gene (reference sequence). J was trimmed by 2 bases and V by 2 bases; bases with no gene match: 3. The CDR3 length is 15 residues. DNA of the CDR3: TGTGCCAGCAGCTTTGGACAGGGGGCCACCTACGAGCAGTACTTC. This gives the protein CASSFGQGATYEQYF.

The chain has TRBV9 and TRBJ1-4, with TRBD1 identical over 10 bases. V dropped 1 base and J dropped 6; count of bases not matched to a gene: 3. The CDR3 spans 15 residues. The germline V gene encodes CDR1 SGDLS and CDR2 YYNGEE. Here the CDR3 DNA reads TGTGCCAGCAGCGTACCCGGGACAGGGGATGAAAAACTGTTTTTT. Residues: CASSVPGTGDEKLFF. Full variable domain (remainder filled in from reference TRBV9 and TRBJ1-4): DSGVTQTPKHLITATGQRVTLRCSPRSGDLSVYWYQQSLDQGLQFLIQYYNGEERAKGNILERFSAQQFPDLHSELNLSSLELGDSALYFCASSVPGTGDEKLFFGSGTQLSVL.

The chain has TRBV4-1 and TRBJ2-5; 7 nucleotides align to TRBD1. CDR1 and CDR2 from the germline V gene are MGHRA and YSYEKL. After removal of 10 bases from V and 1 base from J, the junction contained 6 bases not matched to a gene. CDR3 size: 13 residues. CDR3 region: CATSRGPQETQYF. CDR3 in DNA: TGCGCCACCTCTAGGGGGCCCCAAGAGACCCAGTACTTC.

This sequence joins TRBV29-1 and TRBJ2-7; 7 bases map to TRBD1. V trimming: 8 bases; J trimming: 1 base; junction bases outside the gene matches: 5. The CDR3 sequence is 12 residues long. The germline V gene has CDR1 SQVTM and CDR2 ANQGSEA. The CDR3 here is CSLTGESYEQYF. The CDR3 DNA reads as TGCAGCCTAACAGGGGAATCCTACGAGCAGTACTTC.

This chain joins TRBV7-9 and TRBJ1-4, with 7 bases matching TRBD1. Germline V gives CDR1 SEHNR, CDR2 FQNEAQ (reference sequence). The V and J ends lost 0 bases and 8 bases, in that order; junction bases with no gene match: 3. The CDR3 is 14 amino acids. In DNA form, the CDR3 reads TGTGCCAGCAGCTTAGCGGCAGGGGGAGAAAAACTGTTTTTT. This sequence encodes CASSLAAGGEKLFF.

CDR3 DNA: TGTGCCAGCAGCCGACAGGGGTATCAGCCCCAGCATTTT. It is translated as CASSRQGYQPQHF. The chain couples TRBV6-5 to TRBJ1-5; 8 bases are a match to TRBD1. This CDR3 has 13 residues. CDR1 and CDR2 (germline): MNHEY, SVGAGI. J gave up 5 bases and V 6 bases, and 3 bases lay outside the gene matches.

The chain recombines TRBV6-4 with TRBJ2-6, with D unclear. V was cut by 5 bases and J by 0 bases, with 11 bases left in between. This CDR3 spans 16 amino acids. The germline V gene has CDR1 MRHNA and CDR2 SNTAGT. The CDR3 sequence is CASSSRLSSGANVLTF. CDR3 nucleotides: TGTGCCAGCAGTTCTCGTCTTAGCTCTGGGGCCAACGTCCTGACTTTC.

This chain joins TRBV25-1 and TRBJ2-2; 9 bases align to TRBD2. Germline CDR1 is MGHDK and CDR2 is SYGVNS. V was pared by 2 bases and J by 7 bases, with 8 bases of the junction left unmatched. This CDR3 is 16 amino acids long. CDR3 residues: CASSESSVAGVGELFF. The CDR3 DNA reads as TGTGCCAGCAGTGAAAGTTCGGTAGCGGGAGTCGGGGAGCTGTTTTTT.

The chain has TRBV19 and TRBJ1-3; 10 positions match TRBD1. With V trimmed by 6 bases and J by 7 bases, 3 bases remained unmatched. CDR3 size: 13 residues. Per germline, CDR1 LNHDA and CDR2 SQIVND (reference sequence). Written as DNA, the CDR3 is TGTGCCAGTAGGACGACAGGGGGCAACACCATATATTTT. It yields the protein CASRTTGGNTIYF. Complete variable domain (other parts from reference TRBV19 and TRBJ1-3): DGGITQSPKYLFRKEGQNVTLSCEQNLNHDAMYWYRQDPGQGLRLIYYSQIVNDFQKGDIAEGYSVSREKKESFPLTVTSAQKNPTAFYLCASRTTGGNTIYFGEGSWLTVV.

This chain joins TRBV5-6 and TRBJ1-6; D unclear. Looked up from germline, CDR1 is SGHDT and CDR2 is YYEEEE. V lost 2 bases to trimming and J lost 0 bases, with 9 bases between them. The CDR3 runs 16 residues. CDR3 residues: CASSFYHSSYNSPLHF. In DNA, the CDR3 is TGTGCCAGCAGCTTTTACCACAGCTCCTATAATTCACCCCTCCACTTT.

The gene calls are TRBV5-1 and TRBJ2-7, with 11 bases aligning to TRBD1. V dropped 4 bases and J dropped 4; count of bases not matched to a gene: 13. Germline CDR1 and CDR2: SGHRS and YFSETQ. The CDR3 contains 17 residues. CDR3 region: CASSRPPPGTGGYEQYF. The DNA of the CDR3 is TGCGCCAGCAGCCGGCCACCTCCAGGGACAGGGGGGTACGAGCAGTACTTC.

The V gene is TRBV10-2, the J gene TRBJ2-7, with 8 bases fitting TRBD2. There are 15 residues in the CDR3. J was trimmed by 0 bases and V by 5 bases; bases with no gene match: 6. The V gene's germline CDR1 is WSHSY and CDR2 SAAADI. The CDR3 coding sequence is TGCGCCAGCAGTAGAACTAGCGGTTACTCCTACGAGCAGTACTTC. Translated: CASSRTSGYSYEQYF.

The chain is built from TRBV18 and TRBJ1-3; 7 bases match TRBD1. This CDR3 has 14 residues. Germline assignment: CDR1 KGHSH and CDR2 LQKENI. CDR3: CATRQGASGNTIYF. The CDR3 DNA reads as TGTGCTACAAGACAGGGCGCCTCTGGAAACACCATATATTTT.

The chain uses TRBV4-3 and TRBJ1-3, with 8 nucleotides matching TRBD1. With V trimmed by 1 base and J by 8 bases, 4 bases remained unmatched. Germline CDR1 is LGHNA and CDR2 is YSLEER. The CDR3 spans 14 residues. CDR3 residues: CASSQAGGWHTIYF. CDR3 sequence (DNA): TGCGCCAGCAGCCAAGCAGGGGGCTGGCACACCATATATTTT.

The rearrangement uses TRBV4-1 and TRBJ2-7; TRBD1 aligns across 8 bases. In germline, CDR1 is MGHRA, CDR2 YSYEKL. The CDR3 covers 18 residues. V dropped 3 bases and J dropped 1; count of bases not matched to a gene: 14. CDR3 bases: TGCGCCAGCAGCCAGAATTCCGGGACAGGTTTCTCATCCTACGAGCAGTACTTC. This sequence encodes CASSQNSGTGFSSYEQYF.

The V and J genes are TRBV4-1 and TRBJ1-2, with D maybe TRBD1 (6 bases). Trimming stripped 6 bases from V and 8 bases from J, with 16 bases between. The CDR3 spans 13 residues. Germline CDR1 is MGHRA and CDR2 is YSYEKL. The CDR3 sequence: CASSLGQQGGYTF. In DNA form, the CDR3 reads TGCGCCAGCAGTCTCGGACAGCAAGGGGGCTACACCTTC.

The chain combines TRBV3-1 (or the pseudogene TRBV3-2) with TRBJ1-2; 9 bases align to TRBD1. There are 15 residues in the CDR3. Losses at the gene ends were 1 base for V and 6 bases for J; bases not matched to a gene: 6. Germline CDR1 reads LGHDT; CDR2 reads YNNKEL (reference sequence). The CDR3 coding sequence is TGTGCCAGCAGCCAAGCCGCGGGACAGGGACATGGCTACACCTTC. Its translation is CASSQAAGQGHGYTF.

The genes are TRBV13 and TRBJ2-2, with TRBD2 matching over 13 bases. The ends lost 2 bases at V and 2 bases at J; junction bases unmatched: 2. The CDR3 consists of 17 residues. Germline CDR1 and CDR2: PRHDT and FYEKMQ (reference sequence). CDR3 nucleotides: TGTGCCAGCAGCTTAAAGGGACTAGCGGGAAACACCGGGGAGCTGTTTTTT. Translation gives CASSLKGLAGNTGELFF.

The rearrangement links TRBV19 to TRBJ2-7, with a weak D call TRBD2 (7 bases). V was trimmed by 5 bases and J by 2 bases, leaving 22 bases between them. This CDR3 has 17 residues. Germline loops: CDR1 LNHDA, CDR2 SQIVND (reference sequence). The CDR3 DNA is TGTGCCAGTAGTCCTAGCCGGGGGGCAGGGGACACCTACGAGCAGTACTTC. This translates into CASSPSRGAGDTYEQYF.